This T cell receptor (beta chain) appears in the sequencing data of a study of glioma-infiltrating T cells. This clonotype has a count of ten or more. Its matching antigen is unknown. TCR alpha and beta CDR3 regions were amplified from RNA using iRepertoire nested multiplex PCR. One-step reverse transcription and amplification started from about 100-400 ng of tissue mRNA or PBMC total RNA. From the multiplex PCR reads, TCRdb called clonotypes with MiXCR, one entry per CDR3 protein. The sample includes about 110,000 distinct CDR3 sequences, under 30% of them seen just once. Whole-study results and caveats: Non-neoplastic patients had below-expected tissue-blood divergence, while all gliomas exceeded expectation. CDR3 overlap between tissue and blood was very small.

V gave up 4 bases and J gave up 0 bases, with 10 bases separating them. There are 13 residues in the CDR3. CDR1 and CDR2 (germline): DFQATT, SNEGSKA (reference sequence). The TCR originated in a human donor with low-grade glioma or glioblastoma, undergoing nonglioma brain surgery, or in good health (not recorded which). The V call is TRBV20-1, the J call TRBJ2-7, with D possibly TRBD1 on 5 matching bases. Sample: glioma tissue, nonneoplastic brain tissue, or PBMCs (not recorded which). The CDR3 region has the DNA TGCAGTGCTACGCACAGGAGCTCCTACGAGCAGTACTTC. It translates to CSATHRSSYEQYF.